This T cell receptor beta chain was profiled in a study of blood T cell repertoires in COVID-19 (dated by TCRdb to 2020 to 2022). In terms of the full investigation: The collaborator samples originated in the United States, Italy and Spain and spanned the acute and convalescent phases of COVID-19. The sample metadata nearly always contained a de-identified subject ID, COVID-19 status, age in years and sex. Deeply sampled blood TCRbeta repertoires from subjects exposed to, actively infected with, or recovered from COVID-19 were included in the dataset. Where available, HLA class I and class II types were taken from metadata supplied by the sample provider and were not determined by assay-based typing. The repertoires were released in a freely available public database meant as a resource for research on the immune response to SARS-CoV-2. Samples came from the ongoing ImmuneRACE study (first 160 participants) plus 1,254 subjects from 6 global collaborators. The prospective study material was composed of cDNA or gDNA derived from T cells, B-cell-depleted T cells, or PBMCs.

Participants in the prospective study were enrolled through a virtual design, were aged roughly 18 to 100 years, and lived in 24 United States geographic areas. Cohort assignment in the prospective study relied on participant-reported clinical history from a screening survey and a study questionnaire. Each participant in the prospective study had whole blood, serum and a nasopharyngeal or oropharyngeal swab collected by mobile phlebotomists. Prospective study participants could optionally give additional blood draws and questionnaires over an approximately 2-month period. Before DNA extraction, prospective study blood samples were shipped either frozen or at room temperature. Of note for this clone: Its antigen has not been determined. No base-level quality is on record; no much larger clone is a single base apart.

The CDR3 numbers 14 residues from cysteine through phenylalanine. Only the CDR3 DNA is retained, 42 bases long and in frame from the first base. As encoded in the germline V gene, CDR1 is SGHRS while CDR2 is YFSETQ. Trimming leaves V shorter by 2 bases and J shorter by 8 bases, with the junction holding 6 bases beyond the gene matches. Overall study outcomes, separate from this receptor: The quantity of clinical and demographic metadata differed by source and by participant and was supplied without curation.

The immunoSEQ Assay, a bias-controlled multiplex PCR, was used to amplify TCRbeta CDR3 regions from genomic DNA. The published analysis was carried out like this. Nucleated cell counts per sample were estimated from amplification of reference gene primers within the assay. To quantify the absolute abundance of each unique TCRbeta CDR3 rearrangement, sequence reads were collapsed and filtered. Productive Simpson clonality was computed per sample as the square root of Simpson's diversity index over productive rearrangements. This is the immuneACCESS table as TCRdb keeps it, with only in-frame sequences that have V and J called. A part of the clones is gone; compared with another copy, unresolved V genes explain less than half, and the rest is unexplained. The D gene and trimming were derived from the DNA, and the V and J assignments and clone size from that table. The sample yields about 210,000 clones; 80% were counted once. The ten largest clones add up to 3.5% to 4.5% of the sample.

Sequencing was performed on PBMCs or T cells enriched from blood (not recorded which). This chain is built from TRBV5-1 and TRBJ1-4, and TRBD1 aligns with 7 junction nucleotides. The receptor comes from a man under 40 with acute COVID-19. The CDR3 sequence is CASSFRGQEEKLFF. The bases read TGCGCCAGCAGCTTCAGAGGACAGGAGGAAAAACTGTTTTTT.